What follows are 22 T cell receptor beta chains derived from one specimen sequenced in a study of cytomegalovirus exposure and HLA in healthy donors. A multiplex PCR was run with 60 Vbeta primers and 13 Jbeta primers. The protocol was immunoSEQ multiplex PCR, while the TCRdb copy is restricted to in-frame clones and leaves out a portion. This table holds 95,000 to 100,000 clones, about 80% found once. Specimen: PBMCs. The receptor source for this set is a man aged 40-49 years in good health and CMV-seronegative.

The gene calls are TRBV27 and TRBJ1-2, with 8 bases matching TRBD1. V gave up 6 bases and J gave up 5 bases; unmatched junction bases: 11. The CDR3 contains 15 residues. Germline assignment: CDR1 MNHEY and CDR2 SMNVEV (reference sequence). CDR3 nucleotide sequence: TGTGCCAGCAGCCCTCTGGACAGGGTCCAGTATGGCTACACCTTC. It translates to CASSPLDRVQYGYTF.

This chain connects TRBV6-5 to TRBJ2-3; the match to TRBD1 covers 7 bases. CDR1 is MNHEY and CDR2 is SVGAGI in the germline V gene. The CDR3 totals 15 residues. The V segment lost 7 bases and the J segment 1 base; nucleotides outside the gene matches: 8. CDR3 nucleotide sequence: TGTGCCAGCACCCTCAACAGGGGACGCACAGATACGCAGTATTTT. Amino acids: CASTLNRGRTDTQYF.

The chain uses TRBV2 and TRBJ1-5; 8 bases are shared with TRBD1. CDR3 length: 14 amino acids. The germline gives CDR1 SNHLY, CDR2 FYNNEI. V lost 2 bases to trimming and J lost 15 bases; unmatched junction nucleotides: 12. The CDR3 nucleotides read TGTGCCAGCAGTGAACAGCAGGGACAGGTTAAATTGCATTTT. Protein: CASSEQQGQVKLHF. The full variable domain, completed using reference TRBV2 and TRBJ1-5, is EPEVTQTPSHQVTQMGQEVILRCVPISNHLYFYWYRQILGQKVEFLVSFYNNEISEKSEIFDDQFSVERPDGSNFTLKIRSTKLEDSAMYFCASSEQQGQVKLHFGDGTRLSIL.

This clone was seen more than once but under ten times. The chain uses TRBV6-1 and TRBJ2-5; 7 nucleotides match TRBD1. Germline V gene sequence: CDR1 MNHNS, CDR2 SASEGT. The V and J ends lost 6 bases and 0 bases, in that order; junction bases with no gene match: 7. There are 15 residues in the CDR3. Here the CDR3 reads CASREQGTYQETQYF. DNA of the CDR3: TGTGCCAGCAGGGAACAGGGGACGTACCAAGAGACCCAGTACTTC.

With regard to this clone: The CDR3 does not end in the conserved phenylalanine or tryptophan, so this is likely a read error. The rearrangement links TRBV18 to TRBJ1-2; 10 bases fit TRBD1. Germline loops: CDR1 KGHSH, CDR2 LQKENI. This CDR3 spans 15 amino acids. V gave up 6 bases and J gave up 8 bases; unmatched junction bases: 12. CDR3: CASSPSGTGDGGYTL. The CDR3 nucleotides read TGTGCCAGCTCCCCCAGCGGGACAGGGGACGGGGGCTACACCCTC.

In its sample, this clone was seen a few times. The V call is TRBV5-6, the J call TRBJ2-2; a weak D match, TRBD1 (5 bases). The CDR3 runs 13 residues. CDR1 and CDR2 from the germline V gene are SGHDT and YYEEEE. V was cut by 2 bases and J by 7 bases, with 9 bases left in between. In nucleotides, the CDR3 is TGTGCCAGCAGCTTTCAGGGTGGCGGGGAGCTGTTTTTT. This codes for CASSFQGGGELFF.

The J gene is TRBJ2-7, the V gene TRBV2, with unresolved D. Germline-derived CDR1 and CDR2 are SNHLY and FYNNEI. This CDR3 spans 14 amino acids. The V and J ends lost 5 bases and 1 base respectively, with 12 bases between them. The CDR3 region is CASSLASASYEQYF. The CDR3 DNA sequence: TGTGCCAGCAGTCTTGCAAGCGCTTCCTACGAGCAGTACTTC.

This clone came up once. This chain joins TRBV5-6 and TRBJ2-7; TRBD1 matches at 7 bases. CDR1 SGHDT and CDR2 YYEEEE come from the germline V gene. The V and J ends lost 4 bases and 5 bases, in that order; junction bases with no gene match: 9. The length of the CDR3 is 14 residues. CDR3 bases: TGTGCCAGCAGCCGAGTCAGGGGGAGCCACGAGCAGTACTTC. Its translation: CASSRVRGSHEQYF.

The chain is built from TRBV9 and TRBJ2-7, with 7 bases lining up with TRBD2. This CDR3 is built from 16 residues. Per germline, CDR1 SGDLS and CDR2 YYNGEE. J was trimmed by 0 bases and V by 1 base; bases with no gene match: 7. The CDR3 DNA sequence: TGTGCCAGCAGCGTATCCCCCGGGGGGAGCTCCTACGAGCAGTACGTC. This codes for CASSVSPGGSSYEQYV.

This chain's CDR3 is CASSYRGQMNTIYF. CDR3 nucleotide sequence: TGTGCCAGCAGTTACCGGGGACAAATGAACACCATATATTTT. The chain has TRBV6-5 and TRBJ1-3; D perhaps matches TRBD1 (6 bases). The germline CDR1 and CDR2 sequences are MNHEY and SVGAGI. There are 14 residues in the CDR3. V lost 2 bases, J lost 7 bases, and 12 bases lay in between.

This chain links TRBV5-1 with TRBJ2-3; 8 bases fit TRBD2. Germline assignment: CDR1 SGHRS and CDR2 YFSETQ. V was pared by 5 bases and J by 4 bases, with 6 bases of the junction left unmatched. This CDR3 spans 14 amino acids. In DNA, the CDR3 is TGCGCCAGCAGTCCTGCGACTAGCGCAGATACGCAGTATTTT. Residues: CASSPATSADTQYF.

This clone was detected a few times. The rearrangement links TRBV11-2 to TRBJ2-6, with unresolved D. From germline, CDR1 is SGHAT and CDR2 FQNNGV. CDR3 length: 15 amino acids. V shed 0 bases and J shed 0 bases, with 3 bases lying between them. CDR3: CASSLEASGANVLTF. The CDR3 bases are TGTGCCAGCAGCTTAGAGGCCTCTGGGGCCAACGTCCTGACTTTC.

This clone has a single count. The CDR3 region has the DNA TGTGCCAGCTCAGATAAGTCCGGGACTAGCGGGGGCCCCCAGTACGTC. It yields the protein CASSDKSGTSGGPQYV. V gene TRBV18 combines with J gene TRBJ2-7, with 14 bases fitting TRBD2. Germline V gene lookup returns CDR1 KGHSH and CDR2 LQKENI. The CDR3 consists of 16 residues. Losses at the gene ends were 5 bases for V and 10 bases for J; bases not matched to a gene: 13.

The J gene is TRBJ1-4, the V gene TRBV5-1, with 7 bases fitting TRBD1. There are 14 residues in the CDR3. Germline loops: CDR1 SGHRS, CDR2 YFSETQ. V trimming: 6 bases; J trimming: 7 bases; junction bases outside the gene matches: 9. The CDR3 bases are TGCGCCAGCAAAGAGGGGGCTAAGGGTGAAAAACTGTTTTTT. As protein: CASKEGAKGEKLFF.

This clone was picked up one time. CDR3 DNA sequence: TGTGCCAGTAGTATAGTAGCGAGCTATGAGCAGTTCTTC. It translates to CASSIVASYEQFF. The chain links TRBV19 to TRBJ2-1; possibly TRBD2 for D (5 bases). The V and J ends lost 1 base and 8 bases respectively, with 9 bases between them. CDR1 is LNHDA, CDR2 SQIVND, per germline (reference sequence). The CDR3 totals 13 residues.

This chain links TRBV4-1 with TRBJ1-4; D possibly corresponds to TRBD1 (5 bases). The germline CDR1 and CDR2 sequences are MGHRA and YSYEKL. The CDR3 length is 15 residues. V was shortened by 0 bases and J by 3 bases, with 8 bases between the two germline ends. For the CDR3, the DNA is TGCGCCAGCAGCCAAGATGTAGGGGCTAATGAAAAACTGTTTTTT. It yields the protein CASSQDVGANEKLFF.

This chain uses TRBV7-9 with TRBJ1-5; no clear D gene. Germline V CDR1 and CDR2: SEHNR, FQNEAQ (reference sequence). With 0 bases removed from V and 0 bases from J, the gap between germline ends came to 6 bases. The CDR3 is 15 amino acids. The DNA for the CDR3 is TGTGCCAGCAGCTTAGCGGGCAGTAGCAATCAGCCCCAGCATTTT. Translating it yields CASSLAGSSNQPQHF.

The chain employs TRBV4-1 and TRBJ2-1; D is possibly TRBD2 (6 bases). The CDR3 length is 16 residues. Trimming stripped 3 bases from V and 6 bases from J, with 18 bases between. Per the germline V gene, CDR1 is MGHRA and CDR2 is YSYEKL. The CDR3 region has the DNA TGCGCCAGCAGCCAGGAGGCGGGCCTCGGGGGCAATGAGCAGTTCTTC. Its protein product is CASSQEAGLGGNEQFF.

This clone was detected only a few times. The gene calls are TRBV7-9 and TRBJ2-5, with TRBD1 matching over 10 bases. The CDR3 is 14 residues long. Trimming at V came to 0 bases and at J to 5 bases, leaving 0 bases not matched to a gene. The V gene's germline CDR1 is SEHNR and CDR2 FQNEAQ (reference sequence). The CDR3 DNA sequence: TGTGCCAGCAGCTTAGCGGGACAGGGGGAGACCCAGTACTTC. Amino acid sequence: CASSLAGQGETQYF. The full variable domain, its missing parts supplied by reference TRBV7-9 and TRBJ2-5, is DTGVSQNPRHKITKRGQNVTFRCDPISEHNRLYWYRQTLGQGPEFLTYFQNEAQLEKSRLLSDRFSAERPKGSFSTLEIQRTEQGDSAMYLCASSLAGQGETQYFGPGTRLLVL.

The CDR3 DNA is TGTGCCAGCAGCTTCGGTAGCGGGGGCTACAATGAGCAGTTCTTC. This sequence encodes CASSFGSGGYNEQFF. The chain is built from TRBV5-5 and TRBJ2-1, with 9 nucleotides matching TRBD2. The CDR3 loop spans 15 amino acids. V lost 2 bases and J lost 3; bases outside the gene matches: 3. Germline loops: CDR1 SGHKS, CDR2 YYEKEE (reference sequence).

The chain employs TRBV15 and TRBJ2-7; 10 bases map to TRBD1. Germline V lookup: CDR1 LNHNV, CDR2 YYDKDF (reference sequence). The CDR3 is made up of 13 amino acids. J was trimmed by 6 bases and V by 4 bases; bases with no gene match: 3. DNA for the CDR3: TGTGCCACCAGCACCGACAGGGGGCTCGAGCAGTACTTC. This encodes CATSTDRGLEQYF.

This chain joins TRBV4-2 and TRBJ2-7, with a weak D call TRBD1 (5 bases). In germline, CDR1 is LGHNA, CDR2 YNFKEQ. This CDR3 spans 13 amino acids. V lost 2 bases to trimming and J lost 5 bases, with 10 bases between them. The CDR3 here is CASSQLREHEQYF. CDR3 coding DNA: TGTGCCAGCAGCCAACTCAGGGAACACGAGCAGTACTTC.